One sample yielded the 30 T cell receptor beta chains listed below, sequenced in a study of CD8+ T cells in alopecia areata. It was cDNA, reverse transcribed from extracted RNA, that served as the sequencing template. Sequenced by immunoSEQ multiplex PCR; TCRdb stores in-frame clones only, minus some. The top ten hold about 10% of the sample, which has some 170,000 clones, 65% to 75% seen once. The sample consisted of CD8+ T cells sorted from blood, taken at week 0. These receptor sequences come from a human donor with alopecia areata.

This clone has only a few counts. The J gene is TRBJ2-3, the V gene TRBV6-6; D uncertain. Trimming removed 8 bases at V and 7 bases at J, with 7 bases between. Germline V gives CDR1 MNHNY, CDR2 SVGAGI (reference sequence). This CDR3 is built from 10 residues. The CDR3 region is CASGMNTQYF. CDR3 bases: TGTGCCAGCGGTATGAATACGCAGTATTTT.

This chain connects TRBV27 to TRBJ2-1; the D gene is possibly TRBD1 (5 bases). V was pared by 0 bases and J by 4 bases, with 13 bases between. The germline V gene encodes CDR1 MNHEY and CDR2 SMNVEV (reference sequence). The CDR3 has 16 amino acids. In DNA form, the CDR3 reads TGTGCCAGCAGTTTATCGTACAGGCCTGGATACAATGAGCAGTTCTTC. It encodes CASSLSYRPGYNEQFF.

This chain connects TRBV2 to TRBJ2-7; no clear D. The CDR3 length is 13 residues. Looked up from germline, CDR1 is SNHLY and CDR2 is FYNNEI. V shed 4 bases and J shed 3 bases, with 10 bases lying between them. CDR3 in amino acids: CASSVARVYEQYF. The DNA for the CDR3 is TGTGCCAGCAGTGTGGCCAGAGTCTACGAGCAGTACTTC.

This clone has only a few counts. The DNA of the CDR3 is TGTGCCAGCACTAGCGATCAAGAGACCCAGTACTTC. Translated: CASTSDQETQYF. This chain links TRBV6-5 with TRBJ2-5; TRBD2 might be the D (6 bases). The CDR3 runs 12 residues. Germline values: CDR1 MNHEY, CDR2 SVGAGI. V dropped 7 bases and J dropped 2 bases, with 8 bases sitting between them.

Worth noting for this clone: Other DNA sequences in this specimen translate into the identical CDR3. V and J are TRBV27 and TRBJ2-3, with no clear D. Per the germline V gene, CDR1 is MNHEY and CDR2 is SMNVEV (reference sequence). Between the trimmed V and J ends, which lost 8 bases and 0 bases, there was a span of 9 bases. CDR3 length: 13 residues. Here the CDR3 reads CASALDSTDTQYF. The CDR3 DNA reads TGTGCCAGCGCTCTGGACAGCACAGATACGCAGTATTTT.

This clone was seen a handful of times. The chain couples TRBV13 to TRBJ2-3, with D maybe TRBD2 (5 bases). Trimming removed 3 bases at V and 11 bases at J, with 15 bases between. The CDR3 length is 13 residues. The germline V gene has CDR1 PRHDT and CDR2 FYEKMQ (reference sequence). For the CDR3, the DNA is TGTGCCAGCAGCTTTCGGACGCAGGCGGGGCAGTATTTT. Protein sequence: CASSFRTQAGQYF. Full variable domain (outside the CDR3, taken from reference TRBV13 and TRBJ2-3): AAGVIQSPRHLIKEKRETATLKCYPIPRHDTVYWYQQGPGQDPQFLISFYEKMQSDKGSIPDRFSAQQFSDYHSELNMSSLELGDSALYFCASSFRTQAGQYFGPGTRLTVL.

The V call is TRBV7-2, the J call TRBJ1-1, with D hard to call. From germline, CDR1 is SGHTA and CDR2 FQGNSA. The CDR3 covers 13 residues. V was trimmed by 2 bases and J by 6 bases, leaving 10 bases between them. The CDR3 here is CASSLLGSSEAFF. The CDR3 DNA follows: TGTGCCAGCAGCTTACTCGGTAGCTCTGAAGCTTTCTTT.

V is TRBV30 and J is TRBJ2-1, with 8 bases fitting TRBD1. The CDR3 contains 15 residues. The germline V gene encodes CDR1 GTSNPN and CDR2 SVGIG (reference sequence). The V segment lost 4 bases and the J segment 3 bases; nucleotides outside the gene matches: 8. DNA for the CDR3: TGTGCCTGGATTCCGACAGGGGCGGTCTACAATGAGCAGTTCTTC. Protein sequence: CAWIPTGAVYNEQFF.

The chain joins TRBV6-5 to TRBJ1-3; possibly TRBD1 for D (6 bases). CDR3 length: 16 residues. V was pared by 0 bases and J by 0 bases, with 9 bases between. Germline CDR1 reads MNHEY; CDR2 reads SVGAGI. The CDR3: CASSYSGHNSGNTIYF. CDR3 DNA sequence: TGTGCCAGCAGTTACTCGGGACATAACTCTGGAAACACCATATATTTT.

The J gene is TRBJ1-2, the V gene TRBV29-1; possibly TRBD1 for D (5 bases). In germline, CDR1 is SQVTM, CDR2 ANQGSEA. The V end was cut by 7 bases, the J end by 3 bases, with 12 bases between. The CDR3 length is 12 residues. The CDR3: CSGLREDYGYTF. The DNA of the CDR3 is TGCAGCGGCCTCAGGGAGGACTATGGCTACACCTTC.

This clone was detected only a few times. The chain combines TRBV10-3 with TRBJ2-1; 11 bases map to TRBD2. Per the germline V gene, CDR1 is ENHRY and CDR2 is SYGVKD. This CDR3 is 14 amino acids long. J lost 3 bases, V lost 11 bases, and 6 bases had no gene match. CDR3 in DNA: TGTGCCGTGCTAGCGGGGGGACACTACAATGAGCAGTTCTTC. This codes for CAVLAGGHYNEQFF.

This clone was seen once. V is TRBV5-6 and J is TRBJ1-6; D perhaps matches TRBD1 (5 bases). V was cut by 6 bases and J by 6 bases, with 13 bases left in between. The germline gives CDR1 SGHDT, CDR2 YYEEEE. This CDR3 has 14 amino acids. The CDR3 loop is CASTYAGTNSPLHF. DNA of the CDR3: TGTGCCAGCACCTACGCGGGGACTAATTCACCCCTCCACTTT.

In this sample, this clone turned up a few times. The V and J genes are TRBV27 and TRBJ1-2, with D unclear. The CDR3 contains 11 residues. The V gene's germline CDR1 is MNHEY and CDR2 SMNVEV (reference sequence). The V end lost 8 bases, the J end lost 0 bases, and 4 bases lay between the germline ends. The CDR3 DNA reads as TGTGCCAGCGGCCCTAACTATGGCTACACCTTC. It encodes CASGPNYGYTF.

Only one count was recorded for this clone. The chain is built from TRBV5-1 and TRBJ2-1, with TRBD1 matching over 7 bases. In germline, CDR1 is SGHRS, CDR2 YFSETQ. V dropped 6 bases and J dropped 3; count of bases not matched to a gene: 3. The CDR3 runs to 13 residues. The CDR3 sequence is CASNPGGYNEQFF. The CDR3, as DNA: TGCGCCAGCAACCCAGGGGGCTACAATGAGCAGTTCTTC.

The V call is TRBV12-5, the J call TRBJ2-7; 11 nucleotides match TRBD1. CDR3 size: 15 residues. From germline, CDR1 is LGHNT and CDR2 FRNRAP. Trimming removed 5 bases from V and 0 bases from J; junction bases left unmatched: 3. CDR3 sequence: CASGEGQGVSYEQYF. The DNA of the CDR3 is TGTGCTAGTGGTGAGGGACAGGGGGTCTCCTACGAGCAGTACTTC.

The rearrangement links TRBV5-4 to TRBJ2-1, with D hard to call. Per germline, CDR1 SGHNT and CDR2 YYREEE (reference sequence). The CDR3 loop spans 13 amino acids. V was trimmed by 4 bases and J by 6 bases, leaving 11 bases between them. CDR3 nucleotide sequence: TGTGCCAGCAGCCATCCTCCTTTCAATGAGCAGTTCTTC. As protein: CASSHPPFNEQFF.

This chain links TRBV13 with TRBJ2-5; TRBD1 matches at 8 bases. Per germline, CDR1 PRHDT and CDR2 FYEKMQ (reference sequence). The CDR3 runs to 13 residues. Trimming took 8 bases from V and 4 from J; bases not matched to a gene: 6. In DNA form, the CDR3 reads TGTGCCAGCGGCCAGGGGGCGGGAGAGACCCAGTACTTC. This gives the protein CASGQGAGETQYF.

This chain uses TRBV6-1 with TRBJ2-1, with a possible D match to TRBD2 (6 bases). Between the trimmed V and J ends, which lost 2 bases and 4 bases, there was a span of 27 bases. This CDR3 spans 20 amino acids. Germline CDR1 is MNHNS and CDR2 is SASEGT. CDR3 residues: CASSERHAPDGLPPYNEQFF. In DNA form, the CDR3 reads TGTGCCAGCAGTGAACGTCACGCACCCGATGGACTACCTCCATACAATGAGCAGTTCTTC.

The V gene is TRBV14, the J gene TRBJ1-6; D perhaps matches TRBD1 (5 bases). V was pared by 1 base and J by 9 bases, with 13 bases between. Germline values: CDR1 SGHDN, CDR2 FVKESK. The CDR3 is 15 amino acids. The CDR3 spells CASSQVDSRGSPLHF. CDR3 coding DNA: TGTGCCAGCAGCCAAGTTGACAGTCGCGGTTCACCCCTCCACTTT. The variable domain in full, completed from reference TRBV14 and TRBJ1-6, reads EAGVTQFPSHSVIEKGQTVTLRCDPISGHDNLYWYRRVMGKEIKFLLHFVKESKQDESGMPNNRFLAERTGGTYSTLKVQPAELEDSGVYFCASSQVDSRGSPLHFGNGTRLTVT.

The chain couples TRBV15 to TRBJ2-7, with TRBD1 matching over 9 bases. Trimming cost V 3 bases and J 5 bases; bases outside gene matches: 5. The CDR3 length is 14 residues. Germline V CDR1 and CDR2: LNHNV, YYDKDF (reference sequence). The DNA of the CDR3 is TGTGCCACCAGCAGCCGGGACAGGGAAGACGAGCAGTACTTC. It codes for CATSSRDREDEQYF.

This clone has just a few counts. This chain links TRBV9 with TRBJ2-7, with D uncertain. In germline, CDR1 is SGDLS, CDR2 YYNGEE. With 3 bases removed from V and 3 bases from J, the gap between germline ends came to 7 bases. CDR3 length: 12 residues. CDR3 in amino acids: CASSGDNYEQYF. As DNA, the CDR3 is TGTGCCAGCAGCGGAGATAACTACGAGCAGTACTTC.

The chain carries TRBV29-1 and TRBJ2-7, with D possibly being TRBD2 (6 bases). The germline V and J ends were trimmed by 7 bases and 3 bases, with 13 bases remaining between them. Per the germline V gene, CDR1 is SQVTM and CDR2 is ANQGSEA. The CDR3 covers 12 residues. The CDR3 is CSGGGSDYEQYF. The CDR3 nucleotides are TGCAGCGGTGGAGGGAGCGACTACGAGCAGTACTTC.

V gene TRBV18 combines with J gene TRBJ1-5, with D hard to call. Germline V gene lookup returns CDR1 KGHSH and CDR2 LQKENI. Trimming removed 2 bases from V and 5 bases from J, with 10 bases in between. The CDR3 is 14 residues long. The CDR3 nucleotides read TGTGCCAGCTCACCAGATCCTGGTCATCAGCCCCAGCATTTT. Residues: CASSPDPGHQPQHF.

This rearrangement joins TRBV6-1 to TRBJ2-7; D remains unclear. Between the trimmed V and J ends, which lost 0 bases and 0 bases, there was a span of 18 bases. The V gene's germline CDR1 is MNHNS and CDR2 SASEGT. The CDR3 is made up of 18 amino acids. For the CDR3, the DNA is TGTGCCAGCAGTGAAGCGATAGGTGGTGGTTTGGGCTCCTACGAGCAGTACTTC. Its protein is CASSEAIGGGLGSYEQYF.

In its sample, this clone was seen a few times. The chain combines TRBV30 with TRBJ2-1; unclear D gene. CDR3 length: 12 residues. V lost 0 bases to trimming and J lost 16 bases, with 16 bases between them. The germline V gene encodes CDR1 GTSNPN and CDR2 SVGIG (reference sequence). Here the CDR3 DNA reads TGTGCCTGGAGTGTATCTGGGTTAGGGTCATTCTTC. Translating gives CAWSVSGLGSFF.

V gene TRBV2 combines with J gene TRBJ2-2; D is unclear. V was cut by 5 bases and J by 0 bases, with 10 bases left in between. Germline lookup yields CDR1 SNHLY and CDR2 FYNNEI. The CDR3 is 15 amino acids. CDR3 loop: CASSTTDPNTGELFF. CDR3 DNA sequence: TGTGCCAGCAGTACCACAGACCCGAACACCGGGGAGCTGTTTTTT. Drawing the rest from reference TRBV2 and TRBJ2-2, the complete variable domain is EPEVTQTPSHQVTQMGQEVILRCVPISNHLYFYWYRQILGQKVEFLVSFYNNEISEKSEIFDDQFSVERPDGSNFTLKIRSTKLEDSAMYFCASSTTDPNTGELFFGEGSRLTVL.

The rearrangement joins TRBV4-1 to TRBJ2-4; D uncertain. Trimming cost V 4 bases and J 6 bases, with 10 bases left between them. This CDR3 contains 13 residues. The V gene's germline CDR1 is MGHRA and CDR2 YSYEKL. In nucleotides, the CDR3 is TGCGCCAGCAGCCCGAAGACGGGAAACATTCAGTACTTC. It encodes CASSPKTGNIQYF.

The chain couples TRBV14 to TRBJ2-2; 8 bases fit TRBD1. V lost 7 bases, J lost 7 bases, and 11 bases stayed unmatched. The CDR3 runs 15 residues. Germline values: CDR1 SGHDN, CDR2 FVKESK. CDR3 protein: CASNQHGQGRGELFF. CDR3 coding DNA: TGTGCCAGCAATCAACACGGACAGGGCCGCGGGGAGCTGTTTTTT.

The rearrangement uses TRBV7-9 and TRBJ2-7, with unresolved D. V was cut by 3 bases and J by 3 bases, with 21 bases left in between. This CDR3 has 17 amino acids. From germline, CDR1 is SEHNR and CDR2 FQNEAQ (reference sequence). The CDR3 DNA is TGTGCCAGCAGCTTTCTATATCCAGCGAGTACGAACTACGAGCAGTACTTC. It translates to CASSFLYPASTNYEQYF.

The V call is TRBV29-1, the J call TRBJ2-2, with 11 bases aligning to TRBD1. Unmatched junction bases numbered 6, after V lost 7 bases and J lost 5 bases. CDR1 is SQVTM and CDR2 is ANQGSEA in the germline V gene. CDR3 length equals 14 residues. CDR3 DNA: TGCAGCGCGAGGACAGGGGGCAGGACCGGGGAGCTGTTTTTT. The encoded protein is CSARTGGRTGELFF.